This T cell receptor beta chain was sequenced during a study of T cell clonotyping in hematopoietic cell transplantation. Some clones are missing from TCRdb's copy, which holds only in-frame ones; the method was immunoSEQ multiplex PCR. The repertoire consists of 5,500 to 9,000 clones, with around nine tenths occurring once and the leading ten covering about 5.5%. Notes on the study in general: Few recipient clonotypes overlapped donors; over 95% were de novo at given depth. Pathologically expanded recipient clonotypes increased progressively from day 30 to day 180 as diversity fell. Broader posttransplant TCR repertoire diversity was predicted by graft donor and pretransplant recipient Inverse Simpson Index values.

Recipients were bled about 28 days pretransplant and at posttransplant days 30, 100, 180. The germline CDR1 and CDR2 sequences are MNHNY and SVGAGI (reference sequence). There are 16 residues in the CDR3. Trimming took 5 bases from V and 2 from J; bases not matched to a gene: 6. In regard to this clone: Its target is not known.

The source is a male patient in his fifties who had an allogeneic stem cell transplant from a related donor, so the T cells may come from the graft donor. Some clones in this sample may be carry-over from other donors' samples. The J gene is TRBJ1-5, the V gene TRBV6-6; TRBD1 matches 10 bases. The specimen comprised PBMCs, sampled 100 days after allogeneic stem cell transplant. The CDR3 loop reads CASSTGQGVGNQPQHF. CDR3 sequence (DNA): TGTGCCAGCAGTACAGGACAGGGGGTCGGCAATCAGCCCCAGCATTTT.